These 12 T cell receptor beta chains were all obtained from the same sample, sequenced in a study of blood T cell repertoires in COVID-19. Here immunoSEQ multiplex PCR was the method, and the copy in TCRdb shows in-frame clones only, minus some. This table holds 300,000 to 400,000 clones, approximately 86% found once. Sequencing was carried out using PBMCs or T cells enriched from blood (not recorded which). The receptors originated from a woman aged 40 to 50 with acute COVID-19.

In the case of this clone: A much bigger clone sits one base away, suggesting this may be a read error. V usage is TRBV13 and J usage is TRBJ1-1; D is possibly TRBD1 (5 bases). CDR1 and CDR2 from the germline V gene are PRHDT and FYEKMQ (reference sequence). V lost 0 bases to trimming and J lost 2 bases, with 7 bases between them. This CDR3 comprises 14 residues. CDR3 loop: CASSLGDSNTEAFF. The CDR3 bases are TGTGCCAGCAGCTTAGGAGACAGTAACACTGAAGCTTTCTTT. Full variable domain (outside the CDR3, taken from reference TRBV13 and TRBJ1-1): AAGVIQSPRHLIKEKRETATLKCYPIPRHDTVYWYQQGPGQDPQFLISFYEKMQSDKGSIPDRFSAQQFSDYHSELNMSSLELGDSALYFCASSLGDSNTEAFFGQGTRLTVV.

The rearrangement links TRBV27 to TRBJ2-3; 7 positions agree with TRBD1. Looked up from germline, CDR1 is MNHEY and CDR2 is SMNVEV (reference sequence). The CDR3 contains 13 residues. V lost 7 bases and J lost 1; bases outside the gene matches: 2. The CDR3 coding sequence is TGTGCCAGCACGGGACAGCGCACAGATACGCAGTATTTT. Translated, it gives CASTGQRTDTQYF.

The V call is TRBV11-3, the J call TRBJ2-1; no definite D call. This CDR3 contains 13 residues. In germline, CDR1 is SGHNT, CDR2 YENEEA. V was clipped by 2 bases and J by 9 bases, with 11 bases between them. In DNA form, the CDR3 reads TGTGCCAGCAGCTTACACTCTGTCGGTGAGCAGTTCTTC. Its translation is CASSLHSVGEQFF. The full variable domain, with the rest looked up from reference TRBV11-3 and TRBJ2-1, is EAGVVQSPRYKIIEKKQPVAFWCNPISGHNTLYWYLQNLGQGPELLIRYENEEAVDDSQLPKDRFSAERLKGVDSTLKIQPAELGDSAVYLCASSLHSVGEQFFGPGTRLTVL.

V gene TRBV4-3 combines with J gene TRBJ1-6; 10 bases fit TRBD1. The CDR3 has 19 residues. Germline V gene lookup returns CDR1 LGHNA and CDR2 YSLEER. Losses at the gene ends were 4 bases for V and 14 bases for J; bases not matched to a gene: 23. The CDR3 nucleotides read TGCGCCAGCAGCCTAAGATTTCCCCCCCGCACGGGACAGGGGTTCACCCTCCACTTT. As protein: CASSLRFPPRTGQGFTLHF.

This clone turned up a few times. The genes are TRBV6-2 or TRBV6-3 and TRBJ2-7; 8 bases align to TRBD1. CDR1 and CDR2 from the germline V gene are MNHEY and SVGEGT. There are 15 residues in the CDR3. V shed 0 bases and J 6 bases; nucleotides not matched to a gene: 7. The CDR3 loop is CASSYSRTGTGEQYF. The CDR3 DNA reads as TGTGCCAGCAGTTACTCGCGGACAGGGACCGGCGAGCAGTACTTC.

The chain uses TRBV6-5 and TRBJ1-1; TRBD1 is a possible D gene (6 bases). The germline V and J ends were trimmed by 6 bases and 1 base, with 9 bases remaining between them. The germline V gene has CDR1 MNHEY and CDR2 SVGAGI. The CDR3 totals 13 residues. CDR3: CASSRDKNTEAFF. The CDR3 bases are TGTGCCAGCAGCAGGGACAAGAACACTGAAGCTTTCTTT.

The chain has TRBV14 and TRBJ1-3; 8 bases are shared with TRBD1. CDR3 length: 16 amino acids. Germline-derived CDR1 and CDR2 are SGHDN and FVKESK. The ends lost 0 bases at V and 4 bases at J; junction bases unmatched: 5. Written as DNA, the CDR3 is TGTGCCAGCAGCCAAGACACGACAGGGGCCGGAAACACCATATATTTT. Protein: CASSQDTTGAGNTIYF. Full variable domain (missing parts from reference TRBV14 and TRBJ1-3): EAGVTQFPSHSVIEKGQTVTLRCDPISGHDNLYWYRRVMGKEIKFLLHFVKESKQDESGMPNNRFLAERTGGTYSTLKVQPAELEDSGVYFCASSQDTTGAGNTIYFGEGSWLTVV.

The count of this clone is one. The chain recombines TRBV18 with TRBJ2-1; 7 bases agree with TRBD2. Looked up from germline, CDR1 is KGHSH and CDR2 is LQKENI. The CDR3 is made up of 12 amino acids. With 2 bases clipped from V and 9 bases from J, the junction kept 1 base outside the gene matches. The CDR3 loop is CASSPWGGEQFF. The DNA for the CDR3 is TGTGCCAGCTCACCATGGGGGGGTGAGCAGTTCTTC.

The chain has TRBV7-9 and TRBJ2-3; 9 bases align to TRBD1. With V trimmed by 2 bases and J by 3 bases, 9 bases remained unmatched. This CDR3 region has 17 residues. CDR1 is SEHNR, CDR2 FQNEAQ, per germline (reference sequence). CDR3 coding DNA: TGTGCCAGCAGCTTATCGAGCGGGACAGGGAGAACAGATACGCAGTATTTT. Translated: CASSLSSGTGRTDTQYF.

The chain links TRBV6-1 to TRBJ1-2; D not resolved. The CDR3 runs 15 residues. Trimming cost V 0 bases and J 2 bases, with 10 bases left between them. Germline CDR1 MNHNS, CDR2 SASEGT. CDR3 loop: CASSEANRVNYGYTF. The CDR3 DNA is TGTGCCAGCAGTGAAGCGAACCGGGTGAACTATGGCTACACCTTC.

This clone has more than one count but fewer than ten. CDR3: CASSLREAYNSPLHF. The CDR3 nucleotides are TGTGCCAGCAGCTTGAGGGAAGCCTATAATTCACCCCTCCACTTT. The chain couples TRBV7-7 to TRBJ1-6; no definite D call. Germline CDR1 and CDR2: SSHAT and FNYEAQ (reference sequence). The CDR3 contains 15 residues. V lost 3 bases, J lost 2 bases, and 8 bases lay in between.

The chain links TRBV21-1 to TRBJ2-1; the table's D call, TRBD2, was not checked against the DNA. TRBV21-1 counts as a pseudogene. This CDR3 contains 19 residues. The CDR3 region is CASSKDLRARLSSYNEQFF. CDR3 sequence (DNA): TGTGCCAGCAGCAAAGACCTAAGAGCCCGGTTAAGCTCCTACAATGAGCAGTTCTTC.